These 8 T cell receptor beta chains were sequenced from one sample in a study of blood T cell repertoires in COVID-19. The protocol was immunoSEQ multiplex PCR, while the TCRdb copy is restricted to in-frame clones and leaves out a portion. Among approximately 110,000 clones, 86% were seen once, and the ten largest hold approximately 5%. The sample consisted of peripheral blood. The receptor source for this set is a human donor in a cohort sampled during active COVID-19.

CDR3 coding DNA: TGTGCCAGCAGCCAAGCCGAGGGAGGCTACACCTTC. Its protein product is CASSQAEGGYTF. The rearrangement links TRBV3-1 (or the pseudogene TRBV3-2) to TRBJ1-2; no definite D call. Germline CDR1 is LGHDT and CDR2 is YNNKEL (reference sequence). Between the trimmed V and J ends, which lost 1 base and 8 bases, there was a span of 8 bases. The CDR3 totals 12 residues.

The gene calls are TRBV27 and TRBJ2-1; weak D call: TRBD1 (5 bases). V shed 0 bases and J shed 0 bases, with 9 bases lying between them. The CDR3 covers 16 residues. The germline V gene has CDR1 MNHEY and CDR2 SMNVEV (reference sequence). The CDR3 protein is CASSLSARDSYNEQFF. In DNA form, the CDR3 reads TGTGCCAGCAGTTTATCGGCCAGGGACTCCTACAATGAGCAGTTCTTC.

The rearrangement links TRBV5-6 to TRBJ2-7; possible D gene TRBD1, 5 bases. V dropped 1 base and J dropped 4 bases, with 12 bases sitting between them. This CDR3 is built from 14 residues. Germline loops: CDR1 SGHDT, CDR2 YYEEEE. DNA of the CDR3: TGTGCCAGCAGCTTGTCTCTCAGGGATTACGAGCAGTACTTC. Protein product: CASSLSLRDYEQYF.

V and J are TRBV6-6 and TRBJ1-3; the D is unclear. CDR3 length: 11 residues. Trimming left V 6 bases short and J 9 bases short, with 9 bases between. Germline values: CDR1 MNHNY, CDR2 SVGAGI (reference sequence). Here the CDR3 reads CASSPSGTIYF. The CDR3 bases are TGTGCCAGCAGCCCCTCAGGCACCATATATTTT.

This clone has only a few counts. The chain is built from TRBV5-1 and TRBJ1-1, with no clear D. Per the germline V gene, CDR1 is SGHRS and CDR2 is YFSETQ. Between the trimmed V and J ends, which lost 3 bases and 4 bases, there was a span of 13 bases. This CDR3 comprises 14 residues. CDR3 bases: TGCGCCAGCAGCTCTCGGACGGACTCCACTGAAGCTTTCTTT. Amino acid sequence: CASSSRTDSTEAFF.

The gene calls are TRBV4-3 and TRBJ1-2, with 7 bases identical to TRBD1. Losses at the gene ends were 0 bases for V and 0 bases for J; bases not matched to a gene: 4. This CDR3 has 16 residues. Germline-derived CDR1 and CDR2 are LGHNA and YSLEER. The CDR3 sequence: CASSQDRGRTNYGYTF. CDR3 in DNA: TGCGCCAGCAGCCAAGACAGGGGGAGGACTAACTATGGCTACACCTTC.

This chain connects TRBV6-5 to TRBJ1-1; 7 nucleotides agree with TRBD1. Germline V gives CDR1 MNHEY, CDR2 SVGAGI. Trimming took 4 bases from V and 3 from J; bases not matched to a gene: 2. This CDR3 has 13 amino acids. The CDR3 coding sequence is TGTGCCAGCAGTTTACAGGGGCACACTGAAGCTTTCTTT. Its protein is CASSLQGHTEAFF.

In its sample, this clone was seen a few times. V is TRBV28 and J is TRBJ1-5, with D perhaps TRBD1 (5 bases). V lost 3 bases and J 7 bases, leaving 13 bases between the germline ends. The length of the CDR3 is 14 residues. From germline, CDR1 is MDHEN and CDR2 SYDVKM. This chain's CDR3 is CASSLGQGLQPQHF. The DNA for the CDR3 is TGTGCCAGCAGTTTGGGTCAGGGCCTACAGCCCCAGCATTTT.